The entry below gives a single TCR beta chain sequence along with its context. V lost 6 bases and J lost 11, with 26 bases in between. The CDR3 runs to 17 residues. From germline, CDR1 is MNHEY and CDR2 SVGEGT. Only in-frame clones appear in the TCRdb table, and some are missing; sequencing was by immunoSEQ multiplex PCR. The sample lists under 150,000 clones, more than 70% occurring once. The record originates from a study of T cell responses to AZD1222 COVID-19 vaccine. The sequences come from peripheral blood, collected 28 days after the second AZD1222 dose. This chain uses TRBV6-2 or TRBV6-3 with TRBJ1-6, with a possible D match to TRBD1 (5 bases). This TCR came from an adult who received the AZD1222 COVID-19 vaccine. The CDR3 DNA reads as TGTGCCAGCAGCCTCGACAGTGATGGAGGGGTTCCGACACCCCTCCACTTT. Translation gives CASSLDSDGGVPTPLHF.